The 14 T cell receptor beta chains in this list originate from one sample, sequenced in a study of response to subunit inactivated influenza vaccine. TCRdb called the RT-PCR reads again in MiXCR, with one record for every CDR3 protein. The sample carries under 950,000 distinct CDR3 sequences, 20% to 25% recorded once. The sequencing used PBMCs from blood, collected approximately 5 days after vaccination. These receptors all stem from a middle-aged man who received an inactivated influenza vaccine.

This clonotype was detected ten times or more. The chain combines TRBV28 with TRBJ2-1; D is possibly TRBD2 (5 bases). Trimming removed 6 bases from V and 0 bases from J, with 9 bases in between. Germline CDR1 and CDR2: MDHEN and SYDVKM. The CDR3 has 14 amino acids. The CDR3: CASSRSGSYNEQFF. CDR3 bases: TGTGCCAGCAGCCGCAGCGGCTCCTACAATGAGCAGTTCTTC.

Here the CDR3 reads CASSESALGDNVLTF. The CDR3, as DNA: TGTGCCAGCAGCGAATCAGCCTTGGGCGACAACGTCCTGACTTTC. The V call is TRBV2, the J call TRBJ2-6; D ambiguous. CDR3 size: 15 residues. Germline V gene lookup returns CDR1 SNHLY and CDR2 FYNNEI. V lost 6 bases and J 9 bases, leaving 18 bases between the germline ends.

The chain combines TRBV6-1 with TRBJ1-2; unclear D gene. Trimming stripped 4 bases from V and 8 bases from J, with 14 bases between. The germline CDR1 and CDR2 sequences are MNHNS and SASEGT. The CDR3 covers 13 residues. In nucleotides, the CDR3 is TGTGCCAGCAGTGCCAGAACGACGAAGGGCTACACCTTC. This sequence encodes CASSARTTKGYTF.

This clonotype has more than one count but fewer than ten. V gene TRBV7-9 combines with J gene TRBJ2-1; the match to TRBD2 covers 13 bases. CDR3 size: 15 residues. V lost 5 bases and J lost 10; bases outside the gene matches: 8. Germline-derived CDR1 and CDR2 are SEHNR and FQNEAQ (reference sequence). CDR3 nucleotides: TGTGCCAGCAGCGGTGGACTAGCGGGAGAACGGGAGCAGTTCTTC. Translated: CASSGGLAGEREQFF.

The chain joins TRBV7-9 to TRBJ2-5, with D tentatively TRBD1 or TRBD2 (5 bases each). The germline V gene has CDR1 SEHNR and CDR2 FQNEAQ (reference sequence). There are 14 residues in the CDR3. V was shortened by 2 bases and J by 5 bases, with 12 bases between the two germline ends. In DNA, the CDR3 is TGTGCCAGCAGCTTAAAGGGGCCGGGGGAGACCCAGTACTTC. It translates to CASSLKGPGETQYF. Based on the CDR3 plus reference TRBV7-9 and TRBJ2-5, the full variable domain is DTGVSQNPRHKITKRGQNVTFRCDPISEHNRLYWYRQTLGQGPEFLTYFQNEAQLEKSRLLSDRFSAERPKGSFSTLEIQRTEQGDSAMYLCASSLKGPGETQYFGPGTRLLVL.

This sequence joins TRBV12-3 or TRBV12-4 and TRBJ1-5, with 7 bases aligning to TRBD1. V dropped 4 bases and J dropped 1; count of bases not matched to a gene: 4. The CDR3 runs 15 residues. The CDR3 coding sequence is TGTGCCAGCAGTTCCGGGACAGTAAGCAATCAGCCCCAGCATTTT. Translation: CASSSGTVSNQPQHF.

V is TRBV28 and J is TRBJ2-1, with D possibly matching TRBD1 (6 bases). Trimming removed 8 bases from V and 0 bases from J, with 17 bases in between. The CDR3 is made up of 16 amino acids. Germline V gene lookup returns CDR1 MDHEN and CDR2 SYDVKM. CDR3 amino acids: CASRGYGTSSYNEQFF. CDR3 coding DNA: TGTGCCAGCCGCGGGTACGGGACAAGCTCCTACAATGAGCAGTTCTTC.

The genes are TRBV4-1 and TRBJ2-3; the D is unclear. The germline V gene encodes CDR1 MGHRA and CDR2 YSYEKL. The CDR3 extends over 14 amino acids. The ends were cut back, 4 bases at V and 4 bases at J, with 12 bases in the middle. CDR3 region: CASSPTANADTQYF. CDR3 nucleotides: TGCGCCAGCAGCCCTACGGCCAACGCAGATACGCAGTATTTT.

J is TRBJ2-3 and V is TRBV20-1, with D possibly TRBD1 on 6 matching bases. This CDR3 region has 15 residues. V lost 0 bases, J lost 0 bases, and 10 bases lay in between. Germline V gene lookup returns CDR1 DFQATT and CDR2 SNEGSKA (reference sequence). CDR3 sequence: CSARDWGHSTDTQYF. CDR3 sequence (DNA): TGCAGTGCTAGAGATTGGGGACATAGCACAGATACGCAGTATTTT.

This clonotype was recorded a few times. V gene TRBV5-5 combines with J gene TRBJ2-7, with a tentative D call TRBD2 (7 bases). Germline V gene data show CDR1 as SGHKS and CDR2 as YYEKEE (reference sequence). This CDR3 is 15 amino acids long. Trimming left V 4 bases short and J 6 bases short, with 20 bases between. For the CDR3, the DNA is TGTGCCAGCAGCGCGGTTTGGGGGGGGCCGAGCGAGCAGTACTTC. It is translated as CASSAVWGGPSEQYF. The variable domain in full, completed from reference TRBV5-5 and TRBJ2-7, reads DAGVTQSPTHLIKTRGQQVTLRCSPISGHKSVSWYQQVLGQGPQFIFQYYEKEERGRGNFPDRFSARQFPNYSSELNVNALLLGDSALYLCASSAVWGGPSEQYFGPGTRLTVT.

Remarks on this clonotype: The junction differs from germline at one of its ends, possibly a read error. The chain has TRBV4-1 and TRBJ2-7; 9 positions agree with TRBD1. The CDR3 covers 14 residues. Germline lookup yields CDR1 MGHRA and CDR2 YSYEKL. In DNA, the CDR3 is TGCGCCAGCAGCCAAGCGGTTGGGACAGGGCTTTTTGACTTC. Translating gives CASSQAVGTGLFDF.

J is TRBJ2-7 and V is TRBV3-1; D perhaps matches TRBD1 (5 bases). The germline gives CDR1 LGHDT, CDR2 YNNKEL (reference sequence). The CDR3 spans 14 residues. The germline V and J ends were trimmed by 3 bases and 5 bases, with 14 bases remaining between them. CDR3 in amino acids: CASSHGAVTHEQYF. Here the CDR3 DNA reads TGTGCCAGCAGCCATGGGGCTGTTACCCACGAGCAGTACTTC.

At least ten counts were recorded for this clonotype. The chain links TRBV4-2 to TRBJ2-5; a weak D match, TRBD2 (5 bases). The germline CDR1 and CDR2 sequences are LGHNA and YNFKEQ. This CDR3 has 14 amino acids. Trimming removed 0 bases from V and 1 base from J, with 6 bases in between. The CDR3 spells CASSQDTSQETQYF. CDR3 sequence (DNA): TGTGCCAGCAGCCAAGATACTAGCCAAGAGACCCAGTACTTC.

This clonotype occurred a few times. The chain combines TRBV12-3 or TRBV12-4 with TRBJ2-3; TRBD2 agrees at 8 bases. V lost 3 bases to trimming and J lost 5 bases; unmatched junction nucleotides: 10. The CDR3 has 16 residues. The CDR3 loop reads CASSLFAGGAKDTQYF. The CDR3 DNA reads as TGTGCCAGCAGTTTGTTCGCGGGGGGCGCGAAAGATACGCAGTATTTT.